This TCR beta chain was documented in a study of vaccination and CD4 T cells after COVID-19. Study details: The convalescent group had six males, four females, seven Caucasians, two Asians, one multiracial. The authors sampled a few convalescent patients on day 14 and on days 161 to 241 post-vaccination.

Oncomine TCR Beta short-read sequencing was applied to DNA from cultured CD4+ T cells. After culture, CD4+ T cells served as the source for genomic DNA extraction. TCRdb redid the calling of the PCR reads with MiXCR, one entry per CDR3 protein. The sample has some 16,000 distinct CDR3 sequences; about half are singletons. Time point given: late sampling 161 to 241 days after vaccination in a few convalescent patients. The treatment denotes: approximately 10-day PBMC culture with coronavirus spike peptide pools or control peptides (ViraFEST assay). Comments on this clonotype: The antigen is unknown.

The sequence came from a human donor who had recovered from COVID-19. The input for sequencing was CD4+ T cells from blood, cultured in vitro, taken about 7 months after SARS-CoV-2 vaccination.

The CDR3 here is CATRPGAGGGTSTDTQYF. The CDR3 DNA sequence: TGTGCCACCAGACCCGGAGCGGGAGGGGGGACTAGCACAGATACGCAGTATTTT. The chain uses TRBV24-1 and TRBJ2-3; TRBD2 aligns across 10 bases. V dropped 7 bases and J dropped 0; count of bases not matched to a gene: 12. There are 18 residues in the CDR3. The germline CDR1 and CDR2 sequences are KGHDR and SFDVKD.